This TCR beta chain is from a study of T cell responses to AZD1222 COVID-19 vaccine. Findings and caveats of the study: No day 14 peak samples; only post-peak repertoires were characterized.

On this clone itself: Its specificity is not known.

The germline gives CDR1 SEHNR, CDR2 FQNEAQ (reference sequence). V was pared by 0 bases and J by 8 bases, with 5 bases of the junction left unmatched. The CDR3 spans 15 residues. Profiling relied on immunoSEQ multiplex PCR, and the TCRdb table lists in-frame clones only, not all of them. Of approximately 160,000 clones in the sample, about nine tenths were seen once. The clonotype was recovered from an adult in good health. The sample was peripheral blood, taken on day 0 of AZD1222 vaccination. The V and J genes are TRBV7-9 and TRBJ1-4; 8 bases match TRBD1. CDR3 bases: TGTGCCAGCAGCTTAGCGGACAGGGAGGGAGAAAAACTGTTTTTT. Translated, it gives CASSLADREGEKLFF.